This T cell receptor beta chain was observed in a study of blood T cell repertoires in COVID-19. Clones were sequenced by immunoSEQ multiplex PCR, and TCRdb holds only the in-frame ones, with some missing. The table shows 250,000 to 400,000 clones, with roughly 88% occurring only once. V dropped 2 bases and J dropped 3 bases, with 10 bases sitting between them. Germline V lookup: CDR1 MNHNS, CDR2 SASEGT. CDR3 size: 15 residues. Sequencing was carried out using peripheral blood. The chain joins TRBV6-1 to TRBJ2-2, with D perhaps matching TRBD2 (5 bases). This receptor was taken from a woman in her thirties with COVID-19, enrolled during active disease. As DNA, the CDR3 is TGTGCCAGCAGTGAATTGGCTAGCTACACCGGGGAGCTGTTTTTT. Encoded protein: CASSELASYTGELFF.